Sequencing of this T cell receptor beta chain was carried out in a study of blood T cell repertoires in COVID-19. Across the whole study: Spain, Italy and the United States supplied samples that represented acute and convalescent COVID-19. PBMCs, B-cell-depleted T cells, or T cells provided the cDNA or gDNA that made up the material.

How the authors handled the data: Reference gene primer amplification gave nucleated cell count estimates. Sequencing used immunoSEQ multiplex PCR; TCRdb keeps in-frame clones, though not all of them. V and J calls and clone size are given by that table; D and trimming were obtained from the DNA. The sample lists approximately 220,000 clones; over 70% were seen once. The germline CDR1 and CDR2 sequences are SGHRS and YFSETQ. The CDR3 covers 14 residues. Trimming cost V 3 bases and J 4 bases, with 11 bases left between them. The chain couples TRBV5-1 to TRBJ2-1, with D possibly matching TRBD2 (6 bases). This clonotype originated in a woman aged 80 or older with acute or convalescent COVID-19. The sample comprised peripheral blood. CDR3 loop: CASSWDSAYNEQFF. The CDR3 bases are TGCGCCAGCAGCTGGGACTCGGCATACAATGAGCAGTTCTTC.